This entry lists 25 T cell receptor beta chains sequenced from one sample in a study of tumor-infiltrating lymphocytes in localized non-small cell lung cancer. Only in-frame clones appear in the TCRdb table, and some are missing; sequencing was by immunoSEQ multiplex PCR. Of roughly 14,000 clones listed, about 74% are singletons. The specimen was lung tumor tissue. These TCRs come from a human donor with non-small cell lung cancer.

The CDR3 loop is CASSFQLTSGGDEQFF. The CDR3 region has the DNA TGCGCCAGCAGCTTCCAATTGACTAGCGGGGGGGATGAGCAGTTCTTC. V and J are TRBV5-1 and TRBJ2-1, with TRBD2 matching 14 bases. This CDR3 comprises 16 residues. CDR1 is SGHRS, CDR2 YFSETQ, per germline. J lost 8 bases, V lost 2 bases, and 6 bases had no gene match.

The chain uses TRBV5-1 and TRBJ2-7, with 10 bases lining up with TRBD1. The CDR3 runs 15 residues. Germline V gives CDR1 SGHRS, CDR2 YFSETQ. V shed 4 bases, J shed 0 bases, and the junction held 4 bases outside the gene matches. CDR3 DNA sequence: TGCGCCAGCAGCCCCGGACAGGGGGGCTCCTACGAGCAGTACTTC. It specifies CASSPGQGGSYEQYF. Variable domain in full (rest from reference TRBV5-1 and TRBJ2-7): KAGVTQTPRYLIKTRGQQVTLSCSPISGHRSVSWYQQTPGQGLQFLFEYFSETQRNKGNFPGRFSGRQFSNSRSEMNVSTLELGDSALYLCASSPGQGGSYEQYFGPGTRLTVT.

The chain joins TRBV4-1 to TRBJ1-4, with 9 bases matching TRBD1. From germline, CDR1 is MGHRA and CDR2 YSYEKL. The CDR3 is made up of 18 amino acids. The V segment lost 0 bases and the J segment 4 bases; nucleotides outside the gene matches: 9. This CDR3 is CASSQDPTGTGLNEKLFF. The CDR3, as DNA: TGCGCCAGCAGCCAAGATCCCACCGGGACAGGGCTTAATGAAAAACTGTTTTTT.

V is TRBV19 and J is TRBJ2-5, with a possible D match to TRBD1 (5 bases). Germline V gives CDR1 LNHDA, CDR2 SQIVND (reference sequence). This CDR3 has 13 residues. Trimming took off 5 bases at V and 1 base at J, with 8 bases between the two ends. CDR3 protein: CASSSDIQETQYF. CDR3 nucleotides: TGTGCCAGTAGTTCGGACATCCAAGAGACCCAGTACTTC.

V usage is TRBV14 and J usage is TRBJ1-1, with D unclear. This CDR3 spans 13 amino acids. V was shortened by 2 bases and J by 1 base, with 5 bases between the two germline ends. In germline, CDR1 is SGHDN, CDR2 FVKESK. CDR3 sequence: CASSQNRNTEAFF. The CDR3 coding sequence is TGTGCCAGCAGCCAAAACAGGAACACTGAAGCTTTCTTT.

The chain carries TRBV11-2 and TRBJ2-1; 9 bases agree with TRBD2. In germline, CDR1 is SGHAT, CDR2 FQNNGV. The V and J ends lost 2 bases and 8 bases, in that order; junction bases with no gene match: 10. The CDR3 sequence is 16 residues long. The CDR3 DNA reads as TGTGCCAGCAGCTTACGAGGCGGGGGGGCGGTTTATGAGCAGTTCTTC. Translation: CASSLRGGGAVYEQFF.

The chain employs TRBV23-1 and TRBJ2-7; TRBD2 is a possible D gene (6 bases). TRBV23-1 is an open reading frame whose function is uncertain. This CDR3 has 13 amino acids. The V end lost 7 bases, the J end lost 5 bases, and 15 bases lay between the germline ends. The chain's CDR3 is CASIKEGFNEQYF. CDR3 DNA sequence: TGCGCCAGCATAAAGGAGGGGTTCAACGAGCAGTACTTC.

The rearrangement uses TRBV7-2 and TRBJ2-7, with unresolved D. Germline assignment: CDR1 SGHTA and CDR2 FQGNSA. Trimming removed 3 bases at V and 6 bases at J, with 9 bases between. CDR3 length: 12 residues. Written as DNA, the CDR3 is TGTGCCAGCAGCTTGGGGTGGGGCGAGCAGTACTTC. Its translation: CASSLGWGEQYF. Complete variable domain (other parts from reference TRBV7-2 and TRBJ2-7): GAGVSQSPSNKVTEKGKDVELRCDPISGHTALYWYRQSLGQGLEFLIYFQGNSAPDKSGLPSDRFSAERTGGSVSTLTIQRTQQEDSAVYLCASSLGWGEQYFGPGTRLTVT.

CDR3 bases: TGTGCCAGCAGCTTGGGGAATCTCTACGAGCAGTACTTC. It is translated as CASSLGNLYEQYF. The chain couples TRBV5-6 to TRBJ2-7; no clear D. CDR3 length: 13 amino acids. Germline CDR1 reads SGHDT; CDR2 reads YYEEEE. V lost 0 bases to trimming and J lost 3 bases, with 7 bases between them.

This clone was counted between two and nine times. The DNA for the CDR3 is TGCGCCAGCAGCCAAACAACAGGAGAGCAGTTCTTC. It yields the protein CASSQTTGEQFF. The chain links TRBV4-3 to TRBJ2-1, with a tentative D call TRBD1 (5 bases). The CDR3 loop spans 12 amino acids. From germline, CDR1 is LGHNA and CDR2 YSLEER. V was cut by 2 bases and J by 10 bases, with 9 bases left in between.

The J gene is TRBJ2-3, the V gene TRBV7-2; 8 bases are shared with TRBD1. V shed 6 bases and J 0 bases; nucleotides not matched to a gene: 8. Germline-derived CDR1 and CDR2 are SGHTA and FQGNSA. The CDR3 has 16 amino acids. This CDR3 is CASSRQGTRSTDTQYF. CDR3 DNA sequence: TGTGCCAGCAGTCGACAGGGGACTCGAAGCACAGATACGCAGTATTTT.

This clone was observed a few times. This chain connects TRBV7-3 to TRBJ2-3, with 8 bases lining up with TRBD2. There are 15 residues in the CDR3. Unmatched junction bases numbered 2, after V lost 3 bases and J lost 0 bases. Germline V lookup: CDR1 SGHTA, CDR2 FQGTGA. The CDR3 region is CASSFAGGSTDTQYF. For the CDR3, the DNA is TGTGCCAGCAGCTTTGCGGGAGGTAGCACAGATACGCAGTATTTT.

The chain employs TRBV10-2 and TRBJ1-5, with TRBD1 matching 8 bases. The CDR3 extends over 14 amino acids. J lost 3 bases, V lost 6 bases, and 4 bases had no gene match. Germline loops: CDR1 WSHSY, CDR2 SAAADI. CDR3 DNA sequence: TGCGCCAGCAGGCCGGGACAGGTCAATCAGCCCCAGCATTTT. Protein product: CASRPGQVNQPQHF.

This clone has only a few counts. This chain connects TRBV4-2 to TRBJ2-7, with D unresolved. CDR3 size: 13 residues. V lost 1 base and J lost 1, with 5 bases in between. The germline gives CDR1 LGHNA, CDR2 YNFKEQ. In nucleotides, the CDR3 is TGTGCCAGCAGCCAAGGTGTTTCCTACGAGCAGTACTTC. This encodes CASSQGVSYEQYF.

The CDR3 nucleotides read TGTGCCAGTAGTTCCCAGCACACCGGGGAGCTGTTTTTT. Its protein product is CASSSQHTGELFF. This chain connects TRBV19 to TRBJ2-2; D gene ambiguous. The CDR3 is made up of 13 amino acids. CDR1 and CDR2 (germline): LNHDA, SQIVND (reference sequence). Trimming left V 5 bases short and J 3 bases short, with 7 bases between.

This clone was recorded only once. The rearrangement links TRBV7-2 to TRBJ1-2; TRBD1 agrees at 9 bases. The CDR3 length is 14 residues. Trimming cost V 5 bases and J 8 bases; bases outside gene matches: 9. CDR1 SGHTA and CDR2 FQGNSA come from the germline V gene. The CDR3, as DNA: TGTGCCAGCAGCCCTCAGGGACAGGGAGAAGGCTACACCTTC. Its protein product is CASSPQGQGEGYTF.

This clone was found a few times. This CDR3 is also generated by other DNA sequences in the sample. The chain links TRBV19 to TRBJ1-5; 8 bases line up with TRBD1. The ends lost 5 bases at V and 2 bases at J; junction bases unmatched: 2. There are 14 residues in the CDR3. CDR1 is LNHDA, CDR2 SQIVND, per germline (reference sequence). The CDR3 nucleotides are TGTGCCAGTAGTGCGACAGGGGGCAATCAGCCCCAGCATTTT. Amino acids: CASSATGGNQPQHF.

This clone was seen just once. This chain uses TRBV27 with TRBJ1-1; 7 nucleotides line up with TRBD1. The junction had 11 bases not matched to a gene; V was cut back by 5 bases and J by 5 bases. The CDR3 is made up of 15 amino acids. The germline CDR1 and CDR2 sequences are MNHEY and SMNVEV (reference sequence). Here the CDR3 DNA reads TGTGCCAGCAGTCCCTACAGGGGTAGGGGGACTGAAGCTTTCTTT. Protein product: CASSPYRGRGTEAFF.

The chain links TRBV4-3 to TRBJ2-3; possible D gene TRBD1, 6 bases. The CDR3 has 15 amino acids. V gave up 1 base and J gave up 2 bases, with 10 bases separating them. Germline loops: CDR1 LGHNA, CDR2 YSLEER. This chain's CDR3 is CASSQGQDFTDTQYF. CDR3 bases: TGCGCCAGCAGCCAAGGACAGGACTTCACAGATACGCAGTATTTT.

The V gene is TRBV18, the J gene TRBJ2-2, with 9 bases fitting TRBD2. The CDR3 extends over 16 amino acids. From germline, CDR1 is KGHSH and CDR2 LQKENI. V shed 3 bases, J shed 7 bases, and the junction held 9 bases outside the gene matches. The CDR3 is CASSPPSGRQIGELFF. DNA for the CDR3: TGTGCCAGCTCACCCCCGAGCGGGAGGCAAATCGGGGAGCTGTTTTTT.

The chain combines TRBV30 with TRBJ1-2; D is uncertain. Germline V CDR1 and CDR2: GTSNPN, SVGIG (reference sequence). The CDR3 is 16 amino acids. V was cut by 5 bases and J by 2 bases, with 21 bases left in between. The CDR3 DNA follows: TGTGCCTGGTCCTCCCAAGTGCGGTCGCGAAACTATGGCTACACCTTC. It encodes CAWSSQVRSRNYGYTF.

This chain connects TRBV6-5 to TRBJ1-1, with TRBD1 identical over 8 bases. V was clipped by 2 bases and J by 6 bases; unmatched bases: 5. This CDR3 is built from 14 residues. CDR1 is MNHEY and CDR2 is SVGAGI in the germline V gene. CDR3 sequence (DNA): TGTGCCAGCAGTTACACAGGGGGAGTATCTGAAGCTTTCTTT. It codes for CASSYTGGVSEAFF.

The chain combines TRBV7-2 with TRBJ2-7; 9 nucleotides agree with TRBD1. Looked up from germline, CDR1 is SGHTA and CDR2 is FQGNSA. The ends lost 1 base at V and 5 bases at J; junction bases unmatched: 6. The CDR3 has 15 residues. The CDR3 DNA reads TGTGCCAGCAGCTTAGTTGGGACAGGGATACACGAGCAGTACTTC. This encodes CASSLVGTGIHEQYF.

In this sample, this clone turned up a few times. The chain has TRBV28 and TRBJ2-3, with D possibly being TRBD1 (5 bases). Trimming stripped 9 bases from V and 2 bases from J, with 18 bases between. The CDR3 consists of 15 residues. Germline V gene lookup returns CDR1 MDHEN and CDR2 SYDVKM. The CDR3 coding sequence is TGTGCCAGTCAAGATAGGGGAAAGGACACAGATACGCAGTATTTT. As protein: CASQDRGKDTDTQYF.

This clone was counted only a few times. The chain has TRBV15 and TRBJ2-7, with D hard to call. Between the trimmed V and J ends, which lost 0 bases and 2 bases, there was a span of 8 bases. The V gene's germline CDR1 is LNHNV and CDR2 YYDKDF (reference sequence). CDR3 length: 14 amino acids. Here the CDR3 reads CATSRDPGAYEQYF. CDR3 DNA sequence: TGTGCCACCAGCAGAGATCCAGGAGCCTACGAGCAGTACTTC.